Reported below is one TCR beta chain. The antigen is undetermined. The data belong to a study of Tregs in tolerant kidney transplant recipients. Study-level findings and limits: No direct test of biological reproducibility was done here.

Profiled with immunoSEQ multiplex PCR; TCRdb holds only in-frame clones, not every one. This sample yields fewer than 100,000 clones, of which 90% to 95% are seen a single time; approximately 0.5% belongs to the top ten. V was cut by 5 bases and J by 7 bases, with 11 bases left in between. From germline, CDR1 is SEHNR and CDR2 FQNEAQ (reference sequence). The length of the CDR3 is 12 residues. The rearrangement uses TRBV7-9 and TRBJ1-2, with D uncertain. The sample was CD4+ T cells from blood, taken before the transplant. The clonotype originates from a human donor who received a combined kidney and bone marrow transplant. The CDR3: CASSIPTGGYTF. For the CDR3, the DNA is TGTGCCAGCAGCATTCCCACGGGTGGCTACACCTTC.